This T cell receptor (beta chain) was sequenced during a study of cytomegalovirus exposure and HLA in healthy donors. A multiplex PCR was run with 60 Vbeta primers and 13 Jbeta primers. The method was immunoSEQ multiplex PCR; TCRdb's version includes in-frame clones alone and lacks a portion of them. Its listing shows about 130,000 clones. Per the germline V gene, CDR1 is SGHDN and CDR2 is FVKESK. Trimming removed 1 base from V and 7 bases from J, with 16 bases in between. This CDR3 is built from 15 residues. As to this clone: What it recognizes is unknown.

Study results and limitations: The study labeled more than 150 TCR beta chains cytomegalovirus-associated.

This TCR derives from a young man in good health and CMV-seronegative. The chain couples TRBV14 to TRBJ2-5, with D perhaps TRBD1 (5 bases). Sequencing was carried out using PBMCs. The CDR3 loop reads CASSQVRGRMGTQYF. In DNA, the CDR3 is TGTGCCAGCAGCCAAGTAAGGGGTAGGATGGGGACCCAGTACTTC.